This T cell receptor (beta chain) stems from a study of cytomegalovirus exposure and HLA in healthy donors. The overall study: The Caucasian-associated ancestry cluster contained more than 75% of the approximately 410 genotyped donors.

Notes on this clone: Its specificity is unknown.

Researchers ran the PCR with 60 Vbeta and 13 Jbeta primers. Data came from immunoSEQ multiplex PCR; TCRdb stores just in-frame clones and leaves some out. Of 130,000 to 150,000 clones in the sample, 84% were seen once. General study results and limits: From TCR beta sequences, most subjects' HLA-A and HLA-B alleles were reportedly predicted accurately. Segments of the TCR beta V type were, in most cases, productive about 90% or about 30% of the time in an earlier analysis. The study listed roughly 160 cytomegalovirus-associated TCR beta chains.

The CDR3 loop spans 13 amino acids. The germline gives CDR1 WNHNN, CDR2 SYGVQD (reference sequence). The trim removed 7 bases at V and 6 bases at J, leaving 9 bases unmatched. The sequenced sample was PBMCs. This sequence originates from a boy aged 2-9 years in good health and CMV-seronegative. The rearrangement joins TRBV10-1 to TRBJ2-7; the match to TRBD2 covers 7 bases. In DNA, the CDR3 is TGCGCCAGCACAGGCGGGAGACAACGCGAGCAGTACTTC. This encodes CASTGGRQREQYF.